The 15 T cell receptor beta chains in this list originate from one sample, sequenced in a study of cytomegalovirus exposure and HLA in healthy donors. Vbeta (60) and Jbeta (13) primers were used in the PCR. The repertoire was sequenced with immunoSEQ multiplex PCR; TCRdb's copy has only in-frame clones and lacks some. The top ten clones hold more than 3% of a sample with around 100,000 clones, over 75% of them seen once. Sequenced input: PBMCs. Receptors originate from a female donor in good health and CMV-seropositive.

The rearrangement joins TRBV6-5 to TRBJ1-2, with D maybe TRBD1 (5 bases). CDR3 length: 14 residues. The germline gives CDR1 MNHEY, CDR2 SVGAGI. V was shortened by 6 bases and J by 2 bases, with 13 bases between the two germline ends. In DNA, the CDR3 is TGTGCCAGCAGCCGCGACAGTTTGAACTATGGCTACACCTTC. Amino acids: CASSRDSLNYGYTF.

This chain connects TRBV5-5 to TRBJ1-1, with 10 bases aligning to TRBD1. Germline assignment: CDR1 SGHKS and CDR2 YYEKEE (reference sequence). There are 16 residues in the CDR3. V shed 0 bases and J 7 bases; nucleotides not matched to a gene: 9. The CDR3 reads CASSLAVGTGAGEAFF. CDR3 coding DNA: TGTGCCAGCAGCTTGGCGGTCGGGACAGGGGCCGGTGAAGCTTTCTTT. Complete variable domain (other parts from reference TRBV5-5 and TRBJ1-1): DAGVTQSPTHLIKTRGQQVTLRCSPISGHKSVSWYQQVLGQGPQFIFQYYEKEERGRGNFPDRFSARQFPNYSSELNVNALLLGDSALYLCASSLAVGTGAGEAFFGQGTRLTVV.

The chain combines TRBV5-1 with TRBJ1-2, with D perhaps matching TRBD1 (5 bases). Germline assignment: CDR1 SGHRS and CDR2 YFSETQ. The CDR3 totals 16 residues. V lost 4 bases to trimming and J lost 4 bases, with 20 bases between them. The CDR3 protein is CASSMIAGGATYGYTF. The CDR3 DNA follows: TGCGCCAGCAGCATGATCGCAGGCGGGGCTACCTATGGCTACACCTTC.

This chain uses TRBV7-6 with TRBJ2-7, with TRBD2 matching over 7 bases. Trimming cost V 3 bases and J 6 bases; bases outside gene matches: 5. The germline gives CDR1 SGHVS, CDR2 FNYEAQ. The CDR3 loop spans 13 amino acids. The CDR3 reads CASSLGGIREQYF. The CDR3 DNA sequence: TGTGCCAGCAGCTTGGGAGGGATCCGCGAGCAGTACTTC. The variable domain in full, completed from reference TRBV7-6 and TRBJ2-7, reads GAGVSQSPRYKVTKRGQDVALRCDPISGHVSLYWYRQALGQGPEFLTYFNYEAQQDKSGLPNDRFSAERPEGSISTLTIQRTEQRDSAMYRCASSLGGIREQYFGPGTRLTVT.

The chain carries TRBV18 and TRBJ2-3; TRBD1 might be the D (6 bases). Trimming shortened V by 1 base and J by 2 bases, and 16 bases separated the two germline ends. The CDR3 has 17 residues. Germline CDR1 and CDR2: KGHSH and LQKENI. In nucleotides, the CDR3 is TGTGCCAGCTCACCACTTCCCCACAGGGAATACACAGATACGCAGTATTTT. The encoded protein is CASSPLPHREYTDTQYF.

The chain couples TRBV5-1 to TRBJ2-7; 10 bases line up with TRBD1. J was trimmed by 2 bases and V by 5 bases; bases with no gene match: 7. Germline CDR1 SGHRS, CDR2 YFSETQ. This CDR3 has 15 amino acids. The CDR3 DNA is TGCGCCAGCAGTCCCGGGACAGGGGTTCCCTACGAGCAGTACTTC. Translating gives CASSPGTGVPYEQYF. Filled out from reference TRBV5-1 and TRBJ2-7, the complete variable domain reads KAGVTQTPRYLIKTRGQQVTLSCSPISGHRSVSWYQQTPGQGLQFLFEYFSETQRNKGNFPGRFSGRQFSNSRSEMNVSTLELGDSALYLCASSPGTGVPYEQYFGPGTRLTVT.

The V and J genes are TRBV7-7 and TRBJ2-5; maybe TRBD2 (6 bases). CDR3 length equals 16 residues. The germline V gene has CDR1 SSHAT and CDR2 FNYEAQ (reference sequence). V was shortened by 5 bases and J by 5 bases, with 21 bases between the two germline ends. CDR3 in DNA: TGTGCCAGCAGCCCAATGGGGCCCGGGGGATGGGAGACCCAGTACTTC. This gives the protein CASSPMGPGGWETQYF.

This chain connects TRBV5-1 to TRBJ1-5; possibly TRBD1 for D (5 bases). CDR1 SGHRS and CDR2 YFSETQ come from the germline V gene. Trimming shortened V by 0 bases and J by 4 bases, and 11 bases separated the two germline ends. The CDR3 runs to 15 residues. The CDR3 here is CASSLDSGGNQPQHF. The CDR3 DNA follows: TGCGCCAGCAGCTTGGACAGCGGGGGGAATCAGCCCCAGCATTTT.

The sample holds one count of this clone. This chain joins TRBV9 and TRBJ2-7; the D gene is possibly TRBD1 (6 bases). CDR1 and CDR2 from the germline V gene are SGDLS and YYNGEE. CDR3 length: 15 amino acids. V lost 0 bases and J lost 5, with 15 bases in between. The CDR3: CASSVGLGGGDEQYF. CDR3 sequence (DNA): TGTGCCAGCAGCGTAGGGTTAGGGGGTGGCGACGAGCAGTACTTC. The variable domain in full, with the rest retrieved from reference TRBV9 and TRBJ2-7, is DSGVTQTPKHLITATGQRVTLRCSPRSGDLSVYWYQQSLDQGLQFLIQYYNGEERAKGNILERFSAQQFPDLHSELNLSSLELGDSALYFCASSVGLGGGDEQYFGPGTRLTVT.

This chain uses TRBV7-9 with TRBJ2-5, with TRBD1 identical over 7 bases. The V segment lost 10 bases and the J segment 1 base; nucleotides outside the gene matches: 12. The CDR3 has 15 amino acids. The germline V gene encodes CDR1 SEHNR and CDR2 FQNEAQ (reference sequence). The CDR3 nucleotides are TGTGCCACCCCTCTGTCAGGGGGATTCCAAGAGACCCAGTACTTC. This encodes CATPLSGGFQETQYF.

This chain uses TRBV5-6 with TRBJ1-1; D not resolved. The germline V gene encodes CDR1 SGHDT and CDR2 YYEEEE. CDR3 length: 12 amino acids. Trimming left V 0 bases short and J 8 bases short, with 8 bases between. CDR3 in amino acids: CASSLAGREAFF. CDR3 DNA: TGTGCCAGCAGCTTGGCCGGGAGGGAAGCTTTCTTT.

This clone was picked up one time. This chain joins TRBV18 and TRBJ2-1; 13 bases align to TRBD2. CDR3 length: 16 residues. Germline V gives CDR1 KGHSH, CDR2 LQKENI. V shed 5 bases and J 4 bases; nucleotides not matched to a gene: 5. The CDR3 protein is CASSSGLAGVYNEQFF. In DNA, the CDR3 is TGTGCCAGCTCATCAGGACTAGCGGGGGTATACAATGAGCAGTTCTTC.

V usage is TRBV6-6 and J usage is TRBJ2-7; D may be TRBD1 (5 bases). Germline CDR1 and CDR2: MNHNY and SVGAGI (reference sequence). This CDR3 is built from 13 residues. V lost 7 bases, J lost 7 bases, and 17 bases lay in between. The CDR3 loop is CASTPGYLAEQYF. The CDR3 coding sequence is TGTGCCAGCACTCCAGGGTATTTGGCAGAGCAGTACTTC.

This chain uses TRBV27 with TRBJ2-5; unclear D gene. The end of the DNA is better explained by TRBJ2-7, so the J call may be wrong. The CDR3 sequence is 13 residues long. CDR1 is MNHEY, CDR2 SMNVEV, per germline (reference sequence). As DNA, the CDR3 is TGTGCCAGCAGTTTAGCAGGAAGGTACGAGCAGTACTTC. This translates into CASSLAGRYEQYF.

V and J are TRBV2 and TRBJ1-1, with TRBD1 matching 7 bases. The V segment lost 6 bases and the J segment 12 bases; nucleotides outside the gene matches: 10. CDR1 and CDR2 (germline): SNHLY, FYNNEI. The CDR3 consists of 12 residues. CDR3 sequence (DNA): TGTGCCAGCAGAGCCTGGGACAGTCGATCTTTCTTT. It codes for CASRAWDSRSFF.